This T cell receptor (beta chain) is drawn from a study of blood T cell repertoires in COVID-19. Per the study methods: Amplified reference gene primers provided the basis for estimating nucleated cell counts. Sequencing was performed with immunoSEQ multiplex PCR; in TCRdb, only in-frame clones are kept and a portion is missing. V and J calls plus clone size are reproduced from that table; the DNA served to infer D and trimming. The sample holds 300,000 or so clones; 80% to 90% are singletons and the top ten take roughly 10%. The origin of this receptor is a woman aged 18-29 years who had recovered from COVID-19. The sequencing input was PBMCs or T cells enriched from blood (not recorded which).

For the CDR3, the DNA is TGCAGCGTTGAAGGGACCGGGAGCTCCTACGAGCAGTACTTC. As protein: CSVEGTGSSYEQYF. The rearrangement joins TRBV29-1 to TRBJ2-7; D may be TRBD2 (6 bases). Germline V gene sequence: CDR1 SQVTM, CDR2 ANQGSEA. With 1 base removed from V and 0 bases from J, the gap between germline ends came to 10 bases. The CDR3 length is 14 residues.